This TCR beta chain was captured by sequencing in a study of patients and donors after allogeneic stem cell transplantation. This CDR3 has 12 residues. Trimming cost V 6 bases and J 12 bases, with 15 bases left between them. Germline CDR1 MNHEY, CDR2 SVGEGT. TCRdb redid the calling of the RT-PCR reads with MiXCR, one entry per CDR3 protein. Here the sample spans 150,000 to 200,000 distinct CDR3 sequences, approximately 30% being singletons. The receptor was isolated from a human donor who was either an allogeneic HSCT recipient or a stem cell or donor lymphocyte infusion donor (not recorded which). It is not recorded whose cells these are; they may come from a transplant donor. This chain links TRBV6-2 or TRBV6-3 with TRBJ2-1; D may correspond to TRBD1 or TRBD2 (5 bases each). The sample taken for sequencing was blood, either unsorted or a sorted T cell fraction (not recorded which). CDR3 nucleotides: TGTGCCAGCAGCTTCGGGGCCCGGGGGCAGTTCTTC. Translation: CASSFGARGQFF.